This T cell receptor (beta chain) was found in a study of blood T cell repertoires in COVID-19. The sample holds many counts of this clone. Unmatched junction bases numbered 5, after V lost 4 bases and J lost 2 bases. CDR1 is MNHEY, CDR2 SMNVEV, per germline (reference sequence). The CDR3 spans 15 residues. Original handling: The authors estimated nucleated cell counts from reference gene primer amplification. TCRdb's copy holds only in-frame clones and misses some; the assay was immunoSEQ multiplex PCR. V and J calls and clone size are given by that table; D and trimming were obtained from the DNA. The sample yields some 210,000 clones, about nine tenths seen once.

The specimen sequenced was PBMCs or T cells enriched from blood (not recorded which). The sequence came from a man aged 18 to 35 with acute COVID-19. The rearrangement joins TRBV27 to TRBJ1-2; the match to TRBD1 covers 9 bases. The CDR3 DNA reads TGTGCCAGCAGTTCTTTACAGGGGGCGAACTATGGCTACACCTTC. Translated: CASSSLQGANYGYTF.